These T cell receptor beta chains were read from a single sample in a study of blood T cell repertoires in COVID-19. The table came from immunoSEQ multiplex PCR; TCRdb's copy has only in-frame clones and leaves some out. The sample yields over 300,000 clones, 89% seen once. Sequencing was performed on PBMCs or T cells enriched from blood (not recorded which). Receptors were obtained from a woman aged 40 to 49 who had recovered from COVID-19. CDR3s include the opening cysteine and the closing phenylalanine or tryptophan. The D gene is left open where the match is weak. Clone size is shown for a subset of rows, as once, few, many or a class of expanded clone.

V gene	D gene	clone size	CDR3 length	J gene	CDR3 protein	CDR3 DNA
TRBV7-2	TRBD1	.	14	TRBJ1-2	CASSDRQGRDGYTF	TGTGCCAGCAGCGACCGACAGGGTAGGGATGGCTACACCTTC
TRBV6-5	TRBD2	.	14	TRBJ2-7	CASTSGSWSYEQYF	TGTGCCAGCACCAGCGGGAGCTGGTCCTACGAGCAGTACTTC
TRBV18	.	.	15	TRBJ1-1	CASSGVGGANTEAFF	TGTGCCAGCTCAGGGGTAGGGGGTGCGAACACTGAAGCTTTCTTT
TRBV9	.	.	15	TRBJ2-5	CASSVGPLSTQTQYF	TGTGCCAGCAGCGTAGGCCCTCTAAGCACCCAGACCCAGTACTTC
TRBV30	TRBD1	.	14	TRBJ1-4	CAWSSGGINEKLFF	TGTGCCTGGAGTTCAGGGGGGATTAATGAAAAACTGTTTTTT
TRBV2	.	.	13	TRBJ1-5	CASTRQADQPQHF	TGTGCCAGCACCCGACAGGCCGATCAGCCCCAGCATTTT
TRBV7-2	TRBD2	.	14	TRBJ2-1	CASSLSGRSNEQFF	TGTGCCAGCAGCTTAAGCGGGAGAAGTAATGAGCAGTTCTTC
TRBV30	TRBD1	.	13	TRBJ2-7	CAWAGTGVYEQYF	TGTGCCTGGGCCGGGACAGGGGTCTACGAGCAGTACTTC
TRBV7-2	.	.	14	TRBJ2-7	CASSPYMGPYEQYF	TGTGCCAGCAGTCCATATATGGGGCCCTACGAGCAGTACTTC
TRBV11-3	.	.	13	TRBJ1-1	CASNNRVSTEAFF	TGTGCCAGCAATAACAGGGTGAGCACTGAAGCTTTCTTT
TRBV5-4	TRBD2	.	15	TRBJ2-3	CASSPKRGETDTQYF	TGTGCCAGCAGCCCAAAGCGGGGGGAAACAGATACGCAGTATTTT
TRBV11-3	TRBD1	.	16	TRBJ1-1	CASNPGQGAVGTEAFF	TGTGCCAGCAACCCGGGACAGGGGGCAGTAGGGACTGAAGCTTTCTTT
TRBV2	.	.	15	TRBJ2-7	CASSPPSDPEYEQYF	TGTGCCAGCAGCCCTCCTAGCGATCCAGAATACGAGCAGTACTTC
TRBV19	.	once	17	TRBJ1-5	CASSPFPARGSNQPQHF	TGTGCCAGTAGTCCATTTCCGGCCAGGGGCTCAAATCAGCCCCAGCATTTT
TRBV7-8	.	.	17	TRBJ2-3	CASSPIRTPLRDHTQYF	TGTGCCAGCAGCCCAATCAGGACTCCTCTCCGCGACCATACGCAGTATTTT
TRBV5-1	.	.	12	TRBJ2-7	CASSPPGYEQYF	TGCGCCAGCAGCCCCCCCGGCTACGAGCAGTACTTC
TRBV4-1	TRBD1	.	16	TRBJ1-1	CASSQDQQGAGTEAFF	TGCGCCAGCAGCCAAGATCAACAGGGGGCCGGCACTGAAGCTTTCTTT
TRBV28	.	.	12	TRBJ1-6	CASSTGMSPLHF	TGTGCCAGCAGTACAGGGATGTCACCCCTCCACTTT